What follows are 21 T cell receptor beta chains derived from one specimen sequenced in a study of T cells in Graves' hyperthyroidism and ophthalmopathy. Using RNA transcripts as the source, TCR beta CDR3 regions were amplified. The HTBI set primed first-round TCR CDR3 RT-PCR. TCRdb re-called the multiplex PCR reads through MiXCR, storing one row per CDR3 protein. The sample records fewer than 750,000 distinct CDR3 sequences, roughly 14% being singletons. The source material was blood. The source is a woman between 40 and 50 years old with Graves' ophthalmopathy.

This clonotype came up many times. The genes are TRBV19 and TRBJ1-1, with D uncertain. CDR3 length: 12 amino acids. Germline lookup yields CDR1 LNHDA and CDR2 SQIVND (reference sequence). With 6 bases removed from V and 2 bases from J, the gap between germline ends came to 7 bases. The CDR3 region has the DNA TGTGCCAGTAGACAGAGTAACACTGAAGCTTTCTTT. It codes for CASRQSNTEAFF.

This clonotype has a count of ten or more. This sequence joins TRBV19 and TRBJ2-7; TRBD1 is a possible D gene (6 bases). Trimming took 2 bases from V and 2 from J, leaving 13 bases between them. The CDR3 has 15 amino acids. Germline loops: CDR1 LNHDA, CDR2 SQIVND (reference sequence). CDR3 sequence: CASSISTGLPYEQYF. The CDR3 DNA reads TGTGCCAGTAGTATAAGTACAGGGCTCCCCTACGAGCAGTACTTC. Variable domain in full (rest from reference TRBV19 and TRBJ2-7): DGGITQSPKYLFRKEGQNVTLSCEQNLNHDAMYWYRQDPGQGLRLIYYSQIVNDFQKGDIAEGYSVSREKKESFPLTVTSAQKNPTAFYLCASSISTGLPYEQYFGPGTRLTVT.

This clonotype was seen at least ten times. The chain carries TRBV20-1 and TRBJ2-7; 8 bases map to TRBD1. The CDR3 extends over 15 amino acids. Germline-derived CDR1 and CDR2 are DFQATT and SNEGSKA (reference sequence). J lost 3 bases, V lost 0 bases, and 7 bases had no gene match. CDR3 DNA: TGCAGTGCTAGAGATCCCGGGACAGGACGCTACGAGCAGTACTTC. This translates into CSARDPGTGRYEQYF.

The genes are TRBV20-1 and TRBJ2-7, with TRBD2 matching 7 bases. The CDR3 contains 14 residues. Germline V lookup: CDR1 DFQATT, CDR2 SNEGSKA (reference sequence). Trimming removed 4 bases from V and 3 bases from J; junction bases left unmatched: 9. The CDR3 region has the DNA TGCAGTGCTACGGGCGGGAGTTCGTTCTACGAGCAGTACTTC. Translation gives CSATGGSSFYEQYF.

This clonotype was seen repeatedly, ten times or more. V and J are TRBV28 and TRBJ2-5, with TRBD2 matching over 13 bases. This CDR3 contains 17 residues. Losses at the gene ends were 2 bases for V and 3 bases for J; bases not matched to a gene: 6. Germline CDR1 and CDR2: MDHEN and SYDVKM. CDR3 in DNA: TGTGCCAGCAGTTTAAGACTAGCGGGAGGTTTTGAAGAGACCCAGTACTTC. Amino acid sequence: CASSLRLAGGFEETQYF.

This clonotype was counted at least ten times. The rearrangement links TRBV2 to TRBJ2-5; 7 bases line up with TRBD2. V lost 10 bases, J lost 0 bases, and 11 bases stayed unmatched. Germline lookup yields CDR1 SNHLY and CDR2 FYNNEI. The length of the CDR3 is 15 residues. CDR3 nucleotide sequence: TGTGCCACTCCCACGGGACGGGAGGACCAAGAGACCCAGTACTTC. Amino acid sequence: CATPTGREDQETQYF.

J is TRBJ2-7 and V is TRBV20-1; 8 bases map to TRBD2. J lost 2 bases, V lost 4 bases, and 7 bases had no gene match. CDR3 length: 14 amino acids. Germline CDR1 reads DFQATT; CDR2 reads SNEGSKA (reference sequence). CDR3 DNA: TGCAGTGCTATGGAGCGGGAGTCGGCCTACGAGCAGTACTTC. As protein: CSAMERESAYEQYF.

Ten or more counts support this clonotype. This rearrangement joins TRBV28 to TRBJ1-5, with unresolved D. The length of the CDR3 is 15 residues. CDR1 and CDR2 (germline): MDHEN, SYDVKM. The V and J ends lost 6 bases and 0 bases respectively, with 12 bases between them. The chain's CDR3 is CASSIRSLSNQPQHF. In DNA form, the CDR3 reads TGTGCCAGCAGCATTCGGTCCCTTAGCAATCAGCCCCAGCATTTT.

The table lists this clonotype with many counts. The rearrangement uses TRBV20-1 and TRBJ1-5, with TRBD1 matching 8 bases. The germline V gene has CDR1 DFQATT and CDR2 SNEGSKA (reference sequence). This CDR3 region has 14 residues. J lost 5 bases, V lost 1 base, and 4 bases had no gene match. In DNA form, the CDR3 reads TGCAGTGCTAGAGCGACAGGGGCGCATCAGCCCCAGCATTTT. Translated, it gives CSARATGAHQPQHF.

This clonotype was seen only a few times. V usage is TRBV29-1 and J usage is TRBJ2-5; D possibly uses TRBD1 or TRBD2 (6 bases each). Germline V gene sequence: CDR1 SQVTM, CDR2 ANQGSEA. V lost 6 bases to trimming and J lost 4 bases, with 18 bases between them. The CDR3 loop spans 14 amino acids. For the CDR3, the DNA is TGCAGCGTAGCCCTAGGGGGACTGGGAGAGACCCAGTACTTC. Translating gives CSVALGGLGETQYF.

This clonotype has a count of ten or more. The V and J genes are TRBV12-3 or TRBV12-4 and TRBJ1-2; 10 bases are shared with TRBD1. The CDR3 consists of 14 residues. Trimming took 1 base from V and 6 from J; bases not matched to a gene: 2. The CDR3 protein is CASSLGGQGDGYTF. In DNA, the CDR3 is TGTGCCAGCAGTTTAGGAGGACAGGGGGATGGCTACACCTTC.

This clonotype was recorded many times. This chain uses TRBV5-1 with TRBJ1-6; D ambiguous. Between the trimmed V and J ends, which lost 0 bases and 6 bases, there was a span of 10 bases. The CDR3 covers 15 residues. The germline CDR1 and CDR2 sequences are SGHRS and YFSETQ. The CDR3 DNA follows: TGCGCCAGCAGCTTGGCCGGACGGACTAATTCACCCCTCCACTTT. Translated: CASSLAGRTNSPLHF.

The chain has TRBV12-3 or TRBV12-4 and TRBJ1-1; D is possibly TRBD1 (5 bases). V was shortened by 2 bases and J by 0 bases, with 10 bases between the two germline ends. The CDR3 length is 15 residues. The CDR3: CASSLLGGLNTEAFF. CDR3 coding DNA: TGTGCCAGCAGTTTATTGGGGGGACTGAACACTGAAGCTTTCTTT.

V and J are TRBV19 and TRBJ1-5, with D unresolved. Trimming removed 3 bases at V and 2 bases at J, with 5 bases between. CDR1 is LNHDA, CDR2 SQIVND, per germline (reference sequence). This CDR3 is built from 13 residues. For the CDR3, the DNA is TGTGCCAGTAGTATGGCAGGCAATCAGCCCCAGCATTTT. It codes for CASSMAGNQPQHF.

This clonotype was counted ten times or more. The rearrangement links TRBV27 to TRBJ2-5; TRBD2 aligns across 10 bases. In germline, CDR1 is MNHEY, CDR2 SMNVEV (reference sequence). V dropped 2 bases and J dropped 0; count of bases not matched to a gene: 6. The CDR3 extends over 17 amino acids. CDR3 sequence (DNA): TGTGCCAGCAGTTTAAGAAGGACTAGCGGACACCAAGAGACCCAGTACTTC. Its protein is CASSLRRTSGHQETQYF.

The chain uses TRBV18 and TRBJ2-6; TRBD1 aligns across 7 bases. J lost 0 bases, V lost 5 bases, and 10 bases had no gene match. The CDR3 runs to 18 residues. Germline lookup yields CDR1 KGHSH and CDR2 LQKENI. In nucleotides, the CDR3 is TGTGCCAGCTCATCAAGGTCGGGACAGAGCTCTGGGGCCAACGTCCTGACTTTC. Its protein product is CASSSRSGQSSGANVLTF.

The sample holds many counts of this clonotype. As DNA, the CDR3 is TGTGCCAGCAGTTTATCCTGGACTAGCGGATCCTACGAGCAGTACTTC. Translation gives CASSLSWTSGSYEQYF. The J gene is TRBJ2-7, the V gene TRBV28, with 10 bases that match TRBD2. CDR1 is MDHEN and CDR2 is SYDVKM in the germline V gene. The V and J ends lost 1 base and 1 base, in that order; junction bases with no gene match: 4. The CDR3 has 16 amino acids.

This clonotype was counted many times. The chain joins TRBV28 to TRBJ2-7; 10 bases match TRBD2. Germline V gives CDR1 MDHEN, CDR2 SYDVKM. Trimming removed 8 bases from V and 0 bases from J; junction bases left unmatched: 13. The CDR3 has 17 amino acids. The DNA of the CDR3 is TGTGCCAGCTCCCCTAGCGGGAGCCCTGTTAGCTCCTACGAGCAGTACTTC. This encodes CASSPSGSPVSSYEQYF.

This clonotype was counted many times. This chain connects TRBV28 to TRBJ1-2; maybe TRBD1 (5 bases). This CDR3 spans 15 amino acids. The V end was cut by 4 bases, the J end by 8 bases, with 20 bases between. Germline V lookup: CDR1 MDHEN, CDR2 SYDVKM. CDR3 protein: CASSSAGTRGRGYTF. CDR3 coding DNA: TGTGCCAGCAGTTCAGCCGGGACGCGAGGCCGGGGCTACACCTTC.

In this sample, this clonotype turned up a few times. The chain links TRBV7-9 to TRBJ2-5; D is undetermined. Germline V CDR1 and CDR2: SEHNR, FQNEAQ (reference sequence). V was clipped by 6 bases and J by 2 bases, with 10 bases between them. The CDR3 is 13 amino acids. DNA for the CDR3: TGTGCCAGCAGGTTTACGGGTCAAGAGACCCAGTACTTC. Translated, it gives CASRFTGQETQYF.

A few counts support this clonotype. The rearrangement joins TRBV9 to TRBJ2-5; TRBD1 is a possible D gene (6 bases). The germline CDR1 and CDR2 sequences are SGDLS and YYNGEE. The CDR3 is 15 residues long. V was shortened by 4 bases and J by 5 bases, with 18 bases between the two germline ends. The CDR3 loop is CASSTYSGQMETQYF. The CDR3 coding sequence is TGTGCCAGCAGCACTTATTCCGGACAGATGGAGACCCAGTACTTC.